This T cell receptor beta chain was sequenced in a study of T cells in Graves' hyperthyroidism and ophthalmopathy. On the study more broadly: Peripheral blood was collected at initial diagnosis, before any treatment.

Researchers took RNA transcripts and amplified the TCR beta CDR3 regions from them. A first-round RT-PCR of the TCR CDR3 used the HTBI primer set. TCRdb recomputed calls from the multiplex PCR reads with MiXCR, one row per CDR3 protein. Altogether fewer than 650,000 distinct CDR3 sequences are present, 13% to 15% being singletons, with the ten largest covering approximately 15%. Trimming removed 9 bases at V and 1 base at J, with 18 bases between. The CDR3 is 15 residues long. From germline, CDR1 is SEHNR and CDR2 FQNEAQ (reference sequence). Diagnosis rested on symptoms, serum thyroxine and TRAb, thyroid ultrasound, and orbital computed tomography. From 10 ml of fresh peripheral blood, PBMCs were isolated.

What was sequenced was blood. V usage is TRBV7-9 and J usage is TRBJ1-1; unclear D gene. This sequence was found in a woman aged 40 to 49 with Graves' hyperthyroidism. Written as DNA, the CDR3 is TGTGCCAGGAGCCGATTGGACGCCTCGAACACTGAAGCTTTCTTT. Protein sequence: CARSRLDASNTEAFF.